This TCR beta chain was obtained from a study of PD-L1 blockade in urothelial cancer. Each patient gave between 1 and 8 samples, pretreatment and on-treatment. CDR3 size: 15 residues. After removal of 5 bases from V and 3 bases from J, the junction contained 9 bases not matched to a gene. Germline V gene lookup returns CDR1 KGHSH and CDR2 LQKENI. This clone was picked up a small number of times. Using immunoSEQ multiplex PCR, the repertoire was profiled, and TCRdb retains in-frame clones only, with some absent. The sample lists tens of thousands of clones; around 88% were seen once. The receptor's source is a man aged 60-69 years with urothelial cancer. V usage is TRBV18 and J usage is TRBJ2-7; 8 bases agree with TRBD1. Sequences were derived from PBMCs, sampled around atezolizumab (anti-PD-L1) treatment. Here the CDR3 DNA reads TGTGCCAGCTCAACCGGGACAGGAGACATCTACGAGCAGTACTTC. Residues: CASSTGTGDIYEQYF.